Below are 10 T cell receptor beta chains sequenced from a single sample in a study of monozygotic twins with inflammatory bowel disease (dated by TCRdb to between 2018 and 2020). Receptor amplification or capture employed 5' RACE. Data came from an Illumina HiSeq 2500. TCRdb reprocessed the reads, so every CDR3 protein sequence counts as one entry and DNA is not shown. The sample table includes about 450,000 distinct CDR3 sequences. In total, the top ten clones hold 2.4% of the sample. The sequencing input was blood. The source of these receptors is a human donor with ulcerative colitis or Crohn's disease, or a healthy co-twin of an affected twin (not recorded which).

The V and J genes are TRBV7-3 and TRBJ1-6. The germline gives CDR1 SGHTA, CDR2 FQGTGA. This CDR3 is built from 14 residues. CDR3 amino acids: CASSLRRVGSPLHF. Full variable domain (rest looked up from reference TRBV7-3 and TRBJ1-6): GAGVSQTPSNKVTEKGKYVELRCDPISGHTALYWYRQSLGQGPEFLIYFQGTGAADDSGLPNDRFFAVRPEGSVSTLKIQRTERGDSAVYLCASSLRRVGSPLHFGNGTRLTVT.

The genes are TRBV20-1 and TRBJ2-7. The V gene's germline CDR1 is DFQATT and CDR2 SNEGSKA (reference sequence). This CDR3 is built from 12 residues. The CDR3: CSARLETGEQYF.

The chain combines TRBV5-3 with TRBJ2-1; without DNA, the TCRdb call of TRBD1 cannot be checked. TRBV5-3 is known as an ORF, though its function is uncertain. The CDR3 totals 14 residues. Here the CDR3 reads CARSLADRRYEQFF.

CDR3 protein: CASSAGLAGGPTIF. This chain links TRBV2 with TRBJ2-1; absent DNA, TCRdb's TRBD2 call cannot be checked. The CDR3 covers 14 residues. Germline V gene data show CDR1 as SNHLY and CDR2 as FYNNEI.

The CDR3 loop is CASSPPGTVLLTDTQYF. The rearrangement uses TRBV5-6 and TRBJ2-3; absent DNA, TCRdb's TRBD2 call cannot be checked. CDR3 length: 17 residues. The germline V gene encodes CDR1 SGHDT and CDR2 YYEEEE.

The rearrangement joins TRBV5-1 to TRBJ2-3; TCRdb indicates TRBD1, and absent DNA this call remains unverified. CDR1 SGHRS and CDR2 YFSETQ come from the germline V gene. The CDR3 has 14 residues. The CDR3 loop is CASSIRQSTDTQYF.

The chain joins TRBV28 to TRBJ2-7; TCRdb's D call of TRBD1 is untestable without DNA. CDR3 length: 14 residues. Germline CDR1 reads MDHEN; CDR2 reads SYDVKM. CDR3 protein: CASSLGRGHYEQYF. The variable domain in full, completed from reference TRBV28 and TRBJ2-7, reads DVKVTQSSRYLVKRTGEKVFLECVQDMDHENMFWYRQDPGLGLRLIYFSYDVKMKEKGDIPEGYSVSREKKERFSLILESASTNQTSMYLCASSLGRGHYEQYFGPGTRLTVT.

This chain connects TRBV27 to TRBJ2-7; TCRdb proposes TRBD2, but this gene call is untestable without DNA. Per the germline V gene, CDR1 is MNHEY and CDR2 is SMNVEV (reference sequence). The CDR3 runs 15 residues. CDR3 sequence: CASREGHLSSYEQYF.

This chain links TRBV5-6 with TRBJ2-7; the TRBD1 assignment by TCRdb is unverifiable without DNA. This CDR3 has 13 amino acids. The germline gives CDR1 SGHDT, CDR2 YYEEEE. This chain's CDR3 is CASSPMTGYEQYF.

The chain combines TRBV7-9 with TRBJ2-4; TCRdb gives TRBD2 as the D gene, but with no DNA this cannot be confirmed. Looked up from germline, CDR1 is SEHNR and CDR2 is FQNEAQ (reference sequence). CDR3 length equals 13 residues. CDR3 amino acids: CASSSEVIDIQYF.